This entry is about one T cell receptor beta chain. The antigen is not known. Germline V gives CDR1 MDHEN, CDR2 SYDVKM. The CDR3 sequence is 16 residues long. With V trimmed by 5 bases and J by 3 bases, 4 bases remained unmatched. The data were taken from a study of T cell responses to AZD1222 COVID-19 vaccine. Regarding the study as a whole: Targets within unmutated variant regions were reportedly found for nearly half of spike-specific TCRs. Following two doses of AZD1222, Spike-specific TCR breadth and depth rose. The donors showed a predominance of white British ancestry and of females, with possible underestimation of clonal diversity. Among vaccine-associated CD4 TCRs, coverage spanned spike, with dominance at 160-218 and 743-854.

The assay was immunoSEQ multiplex PCR, and TCRdb's table has in-frame clones only and misses some. This table holds roughly 120,000 clones, more than 85% found once. The clonotype was recovered from an adult who received the AZD1222 COVID-19 vaccine. The rearrangement uses TRBV28 and TRBJ2-1, with TRBD2 identical over 13 bases. The sample was peripheral blood, taken 28 days after the second AZD1222 dose. The CDR3 sequence: CASSTRTSGGYNEQFF. The CDR3 DNA reads as TGTGCCAGCAGTACAAGGACTAGCGGGGGCTACAATGAGCAGTTCTTC.